This T cell receptor (beta chain) originates from a study of T cells in Graves' hyperthyroidism and ophthalmopathy. The V gene's germline CDR1 is LGHDT and CDR2 YNNKEL (reference sequence). With V trimmed by 1 base and J by 7 bases, 8 bases remained unmatched. This CDR3 comprises 17 residues. The investigators amplified TCR beta CDR3 regions from RNA transcripts. An initial round of RT-PCR targeting the TCR CDR3 relied on the HTBI primer set. TCRdb independently ran MiXCR on the multiplex PCR reads; one entry per CDR3 protein. The repertoire holds fewer than 900,000 distinct CDR3 sequences, roughly a sixth seen once, with 16% in the top ten.

This chain connects TRBV3-1 to TRBJ2-2, with 11 bases matching TRBD2. This clonotype was obtained from a woman in her fifties or sixties with Graves' hyperthyroidism that later progressed to Graves' ophthalmopathy. Sample: blood. CDR3 region: CASSQGLAGTRGGELFF. CDR3 bases: TGTGCCAGCAGCCAAGGACTAGCGGGGACCCGGGGCGGGGAGCTGTTTTTT.